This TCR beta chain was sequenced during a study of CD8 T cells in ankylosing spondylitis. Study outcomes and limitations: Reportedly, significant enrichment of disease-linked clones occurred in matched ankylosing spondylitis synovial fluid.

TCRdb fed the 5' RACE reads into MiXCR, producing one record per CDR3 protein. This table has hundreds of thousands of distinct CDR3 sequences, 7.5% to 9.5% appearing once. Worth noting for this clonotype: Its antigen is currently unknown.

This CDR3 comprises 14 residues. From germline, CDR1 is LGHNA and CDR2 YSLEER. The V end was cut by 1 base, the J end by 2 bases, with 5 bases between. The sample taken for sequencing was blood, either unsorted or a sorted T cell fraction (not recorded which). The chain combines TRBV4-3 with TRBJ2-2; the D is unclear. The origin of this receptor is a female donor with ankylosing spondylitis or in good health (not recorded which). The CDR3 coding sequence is TGCGCCAGCAGCCAAGGCTCAAACACCGGGGAGCTGTTTTTT. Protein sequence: CASSQGSNTGELFF.